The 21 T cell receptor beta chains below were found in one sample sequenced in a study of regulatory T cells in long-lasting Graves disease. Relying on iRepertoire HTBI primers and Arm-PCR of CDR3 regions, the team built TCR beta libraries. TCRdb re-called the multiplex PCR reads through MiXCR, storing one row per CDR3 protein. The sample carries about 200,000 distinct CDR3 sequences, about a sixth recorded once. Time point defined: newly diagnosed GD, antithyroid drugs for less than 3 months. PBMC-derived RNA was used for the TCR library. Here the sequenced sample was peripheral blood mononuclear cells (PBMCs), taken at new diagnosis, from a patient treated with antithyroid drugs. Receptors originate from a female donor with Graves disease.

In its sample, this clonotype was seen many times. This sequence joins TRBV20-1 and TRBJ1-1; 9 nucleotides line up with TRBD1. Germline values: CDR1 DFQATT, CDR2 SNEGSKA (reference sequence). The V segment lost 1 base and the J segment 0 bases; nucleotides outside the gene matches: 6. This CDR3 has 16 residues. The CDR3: CSARVWDREVNTEAFF. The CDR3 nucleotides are TGCAGTGCTAGAGTTTGGGACAGGGAGGTGAACACTGAAGCTTTCTTT.

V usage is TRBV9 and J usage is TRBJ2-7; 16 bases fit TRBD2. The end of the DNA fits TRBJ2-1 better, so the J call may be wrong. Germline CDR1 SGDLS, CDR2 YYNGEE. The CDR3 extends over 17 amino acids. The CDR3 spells CASSVEGTSGREGEQFF. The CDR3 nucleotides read TGTGCCAGCAGCGTAGAGGGGACTAGCGGGAGGGAGGGTGAGCAGTTCTTC.

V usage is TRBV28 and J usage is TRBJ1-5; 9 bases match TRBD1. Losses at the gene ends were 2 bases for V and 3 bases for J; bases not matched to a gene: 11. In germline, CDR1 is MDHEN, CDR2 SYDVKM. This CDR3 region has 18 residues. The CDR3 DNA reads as TGTGCCAGCAGTTTAATCAGTGGGACAGGGACTAACAATCAGCCCCAGCATTTT. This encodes CASSLISGTGTNNQPQHF.

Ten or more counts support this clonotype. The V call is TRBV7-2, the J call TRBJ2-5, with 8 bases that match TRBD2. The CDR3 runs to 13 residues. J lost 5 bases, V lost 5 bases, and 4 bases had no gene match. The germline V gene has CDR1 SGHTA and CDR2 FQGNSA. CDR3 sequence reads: CASSRGLEETQYF. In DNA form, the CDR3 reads TGTGCCAGCAGCAGGGGACTAGAGGAGACCCAGTACTTC.

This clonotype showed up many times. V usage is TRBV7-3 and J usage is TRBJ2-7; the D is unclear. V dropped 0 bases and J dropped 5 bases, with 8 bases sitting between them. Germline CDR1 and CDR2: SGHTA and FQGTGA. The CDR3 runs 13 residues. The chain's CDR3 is CASSLTKNHEQYF. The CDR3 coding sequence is TGTGCCAGCAGCTTAACTAAGAACCACGAGCAGTACTTC.

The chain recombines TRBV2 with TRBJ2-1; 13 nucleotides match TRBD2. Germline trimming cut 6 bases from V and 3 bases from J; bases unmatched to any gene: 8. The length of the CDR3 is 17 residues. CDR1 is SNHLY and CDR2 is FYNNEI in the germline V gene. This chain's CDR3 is CASRHLLAGGNYNEQFF. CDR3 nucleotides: TGTGCCAGCAGGCATCTACTAGCGGGAGGGAACTACAATGAGCAGTTCTTC.

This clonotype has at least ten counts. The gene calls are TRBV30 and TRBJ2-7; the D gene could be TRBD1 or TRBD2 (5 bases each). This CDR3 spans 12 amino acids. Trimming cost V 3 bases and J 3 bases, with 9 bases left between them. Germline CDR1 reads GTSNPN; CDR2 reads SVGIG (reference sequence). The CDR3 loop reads CAWSRDGYEQYF. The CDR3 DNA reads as TGTGCCTGGAGCCGGGACGGCTACGAGCAGTACTTC.

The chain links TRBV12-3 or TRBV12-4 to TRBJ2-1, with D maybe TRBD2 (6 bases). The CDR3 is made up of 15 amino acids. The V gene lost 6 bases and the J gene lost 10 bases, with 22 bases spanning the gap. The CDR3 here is CASRSYGTRRGEQFF. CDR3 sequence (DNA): TGTGCCAGCAGATCCTACGGGACGAGGCGGGGAGAGCAGTTCTTC.

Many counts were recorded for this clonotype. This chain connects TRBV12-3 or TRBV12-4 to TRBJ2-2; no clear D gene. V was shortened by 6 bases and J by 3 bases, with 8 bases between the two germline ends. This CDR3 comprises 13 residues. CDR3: CASRKQDTGELFF. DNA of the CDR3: TGTGCCAGCAGAAAACAAGACACCGGGGAGCTGTTTTTT.

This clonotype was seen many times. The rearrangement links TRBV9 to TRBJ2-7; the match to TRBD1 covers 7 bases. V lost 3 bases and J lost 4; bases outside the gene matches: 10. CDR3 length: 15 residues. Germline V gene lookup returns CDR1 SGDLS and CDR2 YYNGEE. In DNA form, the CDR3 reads TGTGCCAGCAGCGCGTCGGACAGGCAAAGGTACGAGCAGTACTTC. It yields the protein CASSASDRQRYEQYF.

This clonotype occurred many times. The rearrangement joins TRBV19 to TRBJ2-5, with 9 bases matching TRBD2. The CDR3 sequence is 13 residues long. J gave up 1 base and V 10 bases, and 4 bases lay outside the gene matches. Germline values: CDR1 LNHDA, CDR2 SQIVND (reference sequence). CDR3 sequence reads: CATQTSGQETQYF. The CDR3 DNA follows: TGTGCCACCCAGACTAGCGGCCAAGAGACCCAGTACTTC.

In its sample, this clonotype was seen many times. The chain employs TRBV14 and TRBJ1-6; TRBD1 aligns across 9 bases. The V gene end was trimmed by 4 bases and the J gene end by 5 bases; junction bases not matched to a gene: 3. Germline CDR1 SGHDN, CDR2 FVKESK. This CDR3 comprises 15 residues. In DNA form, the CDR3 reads TGTGCCAGCAGCCGGGACAGGGATGATAATTCACCCCTCCACTTT. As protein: CASSRDRDDNSPLHF.

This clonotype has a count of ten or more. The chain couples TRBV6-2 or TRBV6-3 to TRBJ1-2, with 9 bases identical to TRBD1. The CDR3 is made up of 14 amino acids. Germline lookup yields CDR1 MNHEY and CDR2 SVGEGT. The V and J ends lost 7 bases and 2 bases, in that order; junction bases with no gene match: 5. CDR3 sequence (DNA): TGTGCCAGCACCGGACAGGGGCGGAACTATGGCTACACCTTC. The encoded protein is CASTGQGRNYGYTF.

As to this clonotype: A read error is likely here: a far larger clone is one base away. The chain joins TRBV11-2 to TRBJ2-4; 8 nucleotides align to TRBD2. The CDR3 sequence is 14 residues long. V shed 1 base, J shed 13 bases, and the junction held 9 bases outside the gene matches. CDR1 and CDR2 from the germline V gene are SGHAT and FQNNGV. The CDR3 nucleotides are TGTGCCAGCAGCTTAGGATCAGCGGGAGATGAGCAGTACTTC. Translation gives CASSLGSAGDEQYF.

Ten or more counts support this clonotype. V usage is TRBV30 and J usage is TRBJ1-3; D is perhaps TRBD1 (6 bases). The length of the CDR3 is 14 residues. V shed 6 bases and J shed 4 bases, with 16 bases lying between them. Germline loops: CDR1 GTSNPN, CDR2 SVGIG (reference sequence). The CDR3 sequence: CACQTGSAGNTIYF. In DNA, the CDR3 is TGTGCCTGCCAAACAGGGAGCGCGGGAAACACCATATATTTT.

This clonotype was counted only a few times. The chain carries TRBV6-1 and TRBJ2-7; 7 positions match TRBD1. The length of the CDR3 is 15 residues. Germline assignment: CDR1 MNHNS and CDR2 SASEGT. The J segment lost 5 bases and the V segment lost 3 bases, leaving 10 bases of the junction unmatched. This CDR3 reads CASSETPDRAHEQYF. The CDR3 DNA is TGTGCCAGCAGTGAGACTCCCGACAGGGCACACGAGCAGTACTTC.

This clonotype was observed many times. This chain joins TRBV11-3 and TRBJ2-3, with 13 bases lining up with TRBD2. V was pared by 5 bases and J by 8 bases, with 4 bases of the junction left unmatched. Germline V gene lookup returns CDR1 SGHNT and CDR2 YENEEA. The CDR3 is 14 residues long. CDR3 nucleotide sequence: TGTGCCAGCAGCCGGACTAGCGGGAGAGGTACGCAGTATTTT. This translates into CASSRTSGRGTQYF.

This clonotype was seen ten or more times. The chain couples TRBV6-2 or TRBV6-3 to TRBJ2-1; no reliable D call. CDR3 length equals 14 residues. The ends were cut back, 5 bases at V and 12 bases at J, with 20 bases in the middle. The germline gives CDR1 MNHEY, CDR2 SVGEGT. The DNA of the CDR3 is TGTGCCAGCAGTACCCTGCCGGGCGGCACGTGGCAGTTCTTC. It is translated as CASSTLPGGTWQFF.

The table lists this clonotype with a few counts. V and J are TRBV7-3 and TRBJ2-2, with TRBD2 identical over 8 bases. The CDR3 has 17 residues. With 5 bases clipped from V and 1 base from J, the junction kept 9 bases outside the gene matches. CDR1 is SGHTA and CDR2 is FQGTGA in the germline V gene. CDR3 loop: CASSPYRAGGNTGELFF. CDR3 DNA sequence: TGTGCCAGCAGCCCGTACAGGGCGGGAGGGAACACCGGGGAGCTGTTTTTT.

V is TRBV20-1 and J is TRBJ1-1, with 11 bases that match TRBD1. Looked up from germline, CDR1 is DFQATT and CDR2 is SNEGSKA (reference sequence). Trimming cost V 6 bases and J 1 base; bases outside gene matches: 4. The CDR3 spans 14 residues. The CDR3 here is CSARTGGGNTEAFF. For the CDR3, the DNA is TGCAGTGCAAGGACAGGGGGCGGGAACACTGAAGCTTTCTTT.

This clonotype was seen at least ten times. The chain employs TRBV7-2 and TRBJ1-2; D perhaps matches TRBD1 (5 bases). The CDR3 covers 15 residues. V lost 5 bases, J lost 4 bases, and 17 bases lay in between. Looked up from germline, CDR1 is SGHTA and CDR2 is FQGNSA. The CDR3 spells CASSRGGQGGYGYTF. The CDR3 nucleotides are TGTGCCAGCAGCCGAGGCGGGCAGGGAGGCTATGGCTACACCTTC.